This T cell receptor (beta chain) was sequenced for a study of metastatic and nonmetastatic thyroid tumors. About the study: Across blood and tumor or nodule tissue, repertoires from malignant and benign thyroid patients were compared with one another. The study, taken as a whole, reports: Relative to benign nodules, malignant thyroid tumors were reportedly characterized by significantly elevated TCR beta diversity in blood and tumor.

Each patient went into thyroid surgery without having received any treatment. Germline CDR1 and CDR2: SGDLS and YYNGEE. There are 14 residues in the CDR3. J lost 4 bases, V lost 0 bases, and 3 bases had no gene match. Methods used by the authors: CDR3 was compared across clinicopathological groups, and the resulting differences were used to build a distant-metastasis classifier for papillary thyroid cancer. Via MiXCR, TCRdb re-called the PCR reads. These V and J calls derive from TCRdb rather than the authors' analysis. The sample carries around 20,000 clones, less than 20% recorded once. Concerning this clone itself: The antigen remains unidentified.

The TCR comes from a female donor with papillary thyroid cancer or a benign thyroid nodule (not recorded which). Some clones in this sample may be carry-over from other donors' samples. V gene TRBV9 combines with J gene TRBJ1-1; 7 bases match TRBD1. Sample: blood. This CDR3 reads CASSVAYRGTEAFF. DNA for the CDR3: TGTGCCAGCAGCGTAGCTTACAGGGGCACTGAAGCTTTCTTT. The variable domain in full, completed from reference TRBV9 and TRBJ1-1, reads DSGVTQTPKHLITATGQRVTLRCSPRSGDLSVYWYQQSLDQGLQFLIQYYNGEERAKGNILERFSAQQFPDLHSELNLSSLELGDSALYFCASSVAYRGTEAFFGQGTRLTVV.